The next 4 T cell receptor beta chains were all read from a single sample in a study of control samples from healthy donors and cancer patients. Assay used: immunoSEQ multiplex PCR; TCRdb lists only in-frame clones, some missing. The sample contains over 50,000 clones, roughly 95% of which appear only once. The sequenced sample was blood. Receptor source: a woman younger than 35 in good health.

This chain uses TRBV4-1 with TRBJ1-4; D gene uncertain. The CDR3 spans 17 residues. The V end was cut by 1 base, the J end by 8 bases, with 20 bases between. Germline V gives CDR1 MGHRA, CDR2 YSYEKL. CDR3 sequence reads: CASSQVIADTTGEKLFF. The CDR3 coding sequence is TGCGCCAGCAGCCAAGTGATCGCCGACACAACGGGAGAAAAACTGTTTTTT.

This chain connects TRBV11-2 to TRBJ2-1, with D tentatively TRBD1 (5 bases). Trimming removed 5 bases at V and 8 bases at J, with 10 bases between. This CDR3 comprises 12 residues. Germline V gene lookup returns CDR1 SGHAT and CDR2 FQNNGV. The CDR3 DNA is TGTGCCAGCAGCCACCTAGGGGATGAGCAGTTCTTC. Protein sequence: CASSHLGDEQFF.

The V and J genes are TRBV5-4 and TRBJ2-7; D gene unclear. The ends were cut back, 4 bases at V and 3 bases at J, with 11 bases in the middle. The CDR3 contains 13 residues. The germline CDR1 and CDR2 sequences are SGHNT and YYREEE (reference sequence). The CDR3 protein is CASSVGQDYEQYF. The CDR3 coding sequence is TGTGCCAGCAGCGTAGGGCAAGACTACGAGCAGTACTTC.

The chain joins TRBV5-6 to TRBJ2-1; D may be TRBD1 (6 bases). The CDR3 runs to 15 residues. In germline, CDR1 is SGHDT, CDR2 YYEEEE. V was cut by 4 bases and J by 0 bases, with 11 bases left in between. CDR3: CASSQGINSYNEQFF. The DNA of the CDR3 is TGTGCCAGCAGCCAGGGGATAAACTCCTACAATGAGCAGTTCTTC.